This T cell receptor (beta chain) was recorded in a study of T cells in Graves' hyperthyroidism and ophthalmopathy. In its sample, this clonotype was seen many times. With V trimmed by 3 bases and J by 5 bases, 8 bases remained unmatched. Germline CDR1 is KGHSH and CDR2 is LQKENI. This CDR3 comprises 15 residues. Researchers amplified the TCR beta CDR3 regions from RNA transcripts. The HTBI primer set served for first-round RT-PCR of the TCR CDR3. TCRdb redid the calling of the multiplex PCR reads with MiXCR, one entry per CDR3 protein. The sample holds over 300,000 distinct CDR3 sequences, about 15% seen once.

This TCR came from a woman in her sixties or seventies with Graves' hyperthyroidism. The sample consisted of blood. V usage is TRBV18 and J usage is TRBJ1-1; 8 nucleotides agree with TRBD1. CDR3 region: CASSPGQGGATEAFF. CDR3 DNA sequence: TGTGCCAGCTCACCCGGACAGGGCGGCGCAACTGAAGCTTTCTTT.